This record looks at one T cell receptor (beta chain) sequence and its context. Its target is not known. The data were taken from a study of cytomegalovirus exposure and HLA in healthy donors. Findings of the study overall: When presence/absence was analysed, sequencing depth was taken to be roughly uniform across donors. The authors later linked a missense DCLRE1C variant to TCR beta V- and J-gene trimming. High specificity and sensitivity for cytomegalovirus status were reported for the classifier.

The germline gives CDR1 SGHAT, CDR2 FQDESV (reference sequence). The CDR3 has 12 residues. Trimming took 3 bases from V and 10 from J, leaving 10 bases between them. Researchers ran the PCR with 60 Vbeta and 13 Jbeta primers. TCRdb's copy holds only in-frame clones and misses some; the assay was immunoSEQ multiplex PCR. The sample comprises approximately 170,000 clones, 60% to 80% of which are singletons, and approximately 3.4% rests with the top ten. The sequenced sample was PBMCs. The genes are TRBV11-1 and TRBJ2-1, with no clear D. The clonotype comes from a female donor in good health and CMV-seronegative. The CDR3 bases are TGTGCCAGCAGCTTGTACACCTGGGAGCAGTTCTTC. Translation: CASSLYTWEQFF.